A single sample is the source of the 20 T cell receptor beta chains below, sequenced in a study of patients and donors after allogeneic stem cell transplantation. TCRdb independently ran MiXCR on the RT-PCR reads; one entry per CDR3 protein. The sample includes about 160,000 distinct CDR3 sequences, 20% to 25% of them seen just once. The specimen was blood, either unsorted or a sorted T cell fraction (not recorded which). The receptors were sampled from a human donor who was either an allogeneic HSCT recipient or a stem cell or donor lymphocyte infusion donor (not recorded which). It is not recorded whose cells these are; they may come from a transplant donor.

This clonotype was observed a handful of times. V and J are TRBV10-3 and TRBJ1-2; 8 bases align to TRBD1. CDR1 is ENHRY and CDR2 is SYGVKD in the germline V gene. The CDR3 consists of 13 residues. The V segment lost 3 bases and the J segment 4 bases; nucleotides outside the gene matches: 1. The CDR3 DNA reads TGTGCCATCAGTGAAGACAGGGGCTATGGCTACACCTTC. It is translated as CAISEDRGYGYTF.

This clonotype has a handful of counts. The chain employs TRBV7-9 and TRBJ2-2; D call uncertain. This CDR3 has 15 amino acids. CDR1 is SEHNR and CDR2 is FQNEAQ in the germline V gene (reference sequence). With 3 bases removed from V and 3 bases from J, the gap between germline ends came to 11 bases. Here the CDR3 DNA reads TGTGCCAGCAGCTTCCCCCTCAGATACACCGGGGAGCTGTTTTTT. This encodes CASSFPLRYTGELFF.

In this sample, this clonotype turned up a few times. This rearrangement joins TRBV4-1 to TRBJ1-2, with D unresolved. Between the trimmed V and J ends, which lost 0 bases and 0 bases, there was a span of 8 bases. The CDR3 is 15 residues long. Germline CDR1 and CDR2: MGHRA and YSYEKL. The CDR3 DNA reads as TGCGCCAGCAGCCAAGACCCCAACCCTAACTATGGCTACACCTTC. This encodes CASSQDPNPNYGYTF.

This clonotype was observed a handful of times. V and J are TRBV20-1 and TRBJ2-1, with D unresolved. Germline loops: CDR1 DFQATT, CDR2 SNEGSKA (reference sequence). Trimming cost V 5 bases and J 3 bases, with 8 bases left between them. The CDR3 length is 12 residues. CDR3 residues: CSAFGDYNEQFF. CDR3 DNA: TGCAGTGCTTTTGGGGACTACAATGAGCAGTTCTTC.

This clonotype was seen many times. This sequence joins TRBV5-1 and TRBJ1-2; TRBD1 aligns across 7 bases. Per the germline V gene, CDR1 is SGHRS and CDR2 is YFSETQ. The CDR3 extends over 14 amino acids. The J segment lost 6 bases and the V segment lost 0 bases, leaving 5 bases of the junction unmatched. CDR3 bases: TGCGCCAGCAGCTTGGCTGACAGGGACCATGGCTACACCTTC. Translating gives CASSLADRDHGYTF.

This chain uses TRBV12-3 or TRBV12-4 with TRBJ2-4; tentative D call: TRBD2 (5 bases). V was clipped by 6 bases and J by 4 bases, with 16 bases between them. The CDR3 is 15 residues long. CDR3: CASSPPGRTKNIQYF. CDR3 in DNA: TGTGCCAGCAGCCCTCCTGGACGGACTAAAAACATTCAGTACTTC.

This rearrangement joins TRBV6-6 to TRBJ2-7; possible D gene TRBD2, 5 bases. The V end lost 6 bases, the J end lost 1 base, and 19 bases lay between the germline ends. Germline V gene sequence: CDR1 MNHNY, CDR2 SVGAGI (reference sequence). The CDR3 runs to 16 residues. CDR3 coding DNA: TGTGCCAGCAGCCCAATGGCGAGCGGATCATCCTACGAGCAGTACTTC. Its translation: CASSPMASGSSYEQYF.

This clonotype has more than one count but fewer than ten. The J gene is TRBJ1-1, the V gene TRBV5-1, with 7 bases aligning to TRBD1. The CDR3 runs 16 residues. The V and J ends lost 5 bases and 3 bases, in that order; junction bases with no gene match: 13. Germline CDR1 is SGHRS and CDR2 is YFSETQ. CDR3: CASSSRDSGLDTEAFF. The DNA of the CDR3 is TGCGCCAGCAGTTCACGGGACAGTGGGCTGGACACTGAAGCTTTCTTT. Together with reference TRBV5-1 and TRBJ1-1, the CDR3 gives the full variable domain: KAGVTQTPRYLIKTRGQQVTLSCSPISGHRSVSWYQQTPGQGLQFLFEYFSETQRNKGNFPGRFSGRQFSNSRSEMNVSTLELGDSALYLCASSSRDSGLDTEAFFGQGTRLTVV.

This clonotype showed up just once. CDR3 sequence: CSAKRTAFNEQFF. CDR3 DNA: TGCAGTGCCAAGAGGACAGCCTTCAATGAGCAGTTCTTC. The chain links TRBV20-1 to TRBJ2-1; TRBD1 is a possible D gene (6 bases). Germline lookup yields CDR1 DFQATT and CDR2 SNEGSKA (reference sequence). The germline V and J ends were trimmed by 6 bases and 6 bases, with 15 bases remaining between them. The CDR3 contains 13 residues.

The chain couples TRBV24-1 to TRBJ2-2; a weak D match, TRBD1 (6 bases). V was trimmed by 1 base and J by 3 bases, leaving 11 bases between them. The CDR3 contains 16 residues. CDR1 is KGHDR, CDR2 SFDVKD, per germline. The CDR3 reads CATSDFGKGDTGELFF. CDR3 DNA: TGTGCCACCAGTGATTTCGGGAAGGGGGACACCGGGGAGCTGTTTTTT.

This clonotype was seen many times. V and J are TRBV13 and TRBJ1-2; 7 nucleotides agree with TRBD1. Germline values: CDR1 PRHDT, CDR2 FYEKMQ (reference sequence). With V trimmed by 5 bases and J by 8 bases, 20 bases remained unmatched. This CDR3 is 17 amino acids long. CDR3: CASSTHMKSTGFKGYTF. The DNA of the CDR3 is TGTGCCAGCAGCACCCACATGAAATCGACAGGGTTTAAGGGCTACACCTTC.

This clonotype was counted a few times. This chain uses TRBV21-1 with TRBJ2-7; the table's D call, TRBD1, has no DNA check behind it. TRBV21-1 is flagged as a pseudogene. This CDR3 contains 15 residues. CDR3 region: CASSPRRDRTYEQYF. Here the CDR3 DNA reads TGTGCCAGCAGCCCTCGTAGGGACAGGACCTACGAGCAGTACTTC.

This clonotype was seen repeatedly, ten times or more. This chain uses TRBV12-3 or TRBV12-4 with TRBJ1-1; 7 bases map to TRBD1. This CDR3 contains 14 residues. Trimming cost V 2 bases and J 2 bases; bases outside gene matches: 2. CDR3 in DNA: TGTGCCAGCAGTTTAACAGGGGCCAACACTGAAGCTTTCTTT. This sequence encodes CASSLTGANTEAFF.

The chain couples TRBV12-3 or TRBV12-4 to TRBJ2-7; D is unclear. The CDR3 runs to 14 residues. V was pared by 2 bases and J by 6 bases, with 14 bases between. The CDR3 DNA reads as TGTGCCAGCAGTTTATTTCCGGACCGGGTCGAGCAGTACTTC. This gives the protein CASSLFPDRVEQYF.

The rearrangement links TRBV6-2 or TRBV6-3 to TRBJ2-7; D unclear. Trimming stripped 7 bases from V and 4 bases from J, with 14 bases between. Germline V gene lookup returns CDR1 MNHEY and CDR2 SVGEGT. CDR3 size: 13 residues. CDR3 protein: CASNNDPAYEQYF. The CDR3 DNA sequence: TGTGCCAGCAACAACGATCCGGCTTACGAGCAGTACTTC.

This clonotype was picked up many times. The CDR3 is CASSLAPTVNTEAFF. CDR3 in DNA: TGTGCCAGCAGCTTGGCGCCGACAGTGAACACTGAAGCTTTCTTT. The gene calls are TRBV5-6 and TRBJ1-1, with a tentative D call TRBD1 (5 bases). Germline CDR1 is SGHDT and CDR2 is YYEEEE. This CDR3 comprises 15 residues. Between the trimmed V and J ends, which lost 0 bases and 0 bases, there was a span of 9 bases.

This clonotype was detected a few times. The CDR3 sequence is CASRTVNQPQHF. CDR3 in DNA: TGTGCCAGCAGGACGGTGAATCAGCCCCAGCATTTT. The genes are TRBV28 and TRBJ1-5; no reliable D call. V was trimmed by 6 bases and J by 4 bases, leaving 7 bases between them. CDR3 size: 12 residues. In germline, CDR1 is MDHEN, CDR2 SYDVKM.

This clonotype was seen more than once but under ten times. This chain connects TRBV2 to TRBJ1-1; no definite D call. Germline values: CDR1 SNHLY, CDR2 FYNNEI. Trimming shortened V by 4 bases and J by 0 bases, and 15 bases separated the two germline ends. This CDR3 is built from 16 residues. CDR3 nucleotides: TGTGCCAGCAGTGTGGGATGGGCAGCCTTGAACACTGAAGCTTTCTTT. This sequence encodes CASSVGWAALNTEAFF.

The chain is built from TRBV7-9 and TRBJ1-2, with 9 bases aligning to TRBD1. V lost 0 bases, J lost 8 bases, and 4 bases stayed unmatched. The germline CDR1 and CDR2 sequences are SEHNR and FQNEAQ (reference sequence). The CDR3 is made up of 14 amino acids. CDR3 sequence: CASSLAEDRGGYTF. CDR3 nucleotide sequence: TGTGCCAGCAGCTTAGCGGAGGACAGGGGCGGCTACACCTTC.

The chain carries TRBV12-3 or TRBV12-4 and TRBJ2-7; the match to TRBD1 covers 8 bases. The CDR3 is 15 residues long. Losses at the gene ends were 2 bases for V and 3 bases for J; bases not matched to a gene: 6. The DNA of the CDR3 is TGTGCCAGCAGTTTAATAGGACAGGGAAACTACGAGCAGTACTTC. This gives the protein CASSLIGQGNYEQYF.